A selection of T cell receptor beta chains follows, all from one sample in a study of blood T cell repertoires in COVID-19. Sequenced by immunoSEQ multiplex PCR; TCRdb stores in-frame clones only, minus some. There are about 36,000 clones in the sample; 85% occur only once, and around 15% lies in the top ten. The sample taken for sequencing was peripheral blood. These receptors were obtained from a human donor in a cohort sampled during active COVID-19. The CDR3 runs from the conserved cysteine through the conserved F or W. D genes are given only for firm matches. Size values are once, few and many counts, or a class for expanded clones, and some rows have none.

J	D	V	size	CDR3	DNA
TRBJ2-1	TRBD1	TRBV5-1	NA	CASSRGQGGNNEQFF	TGCGCCAGCAGCAGGGGACAGGGAGGGAACAATGAGCAGTTCTTC
TRBJ1-2	TRBD1	TRBV5-1	many	CASSYRDSEIGNYGYTF	TGCGCCAGCAGCTACAGGGACAGCGAAATCGGGAACTATGGCTACACCTTC
TRBJ1-1	TRBD1	TRBV3-1/TRBV3-2	NA	CASNTGGFTEAFF	TGTGCCAGCAACACAGGGGGGTTCACTGAAGCTTTCTTT
TRBJ2-5	NA	TRBV6-5	once	CASSLSGVGETQYF	TGTGCCAGCAGTTTATCGGGGGTCGGAGAGACCCAGTACTTC
TRBJ2-1	NA	TRBV9	NA	CASSVEAGAAYNEQFF	TGTGCCAGCAGCGTAGAGGCGGGGGCAGCCTACAATGAGCAGTTCTTC
TRBJ2-7	TRBD1	TRBV30	few	CAWDRGGTYEQYF	TGTGCCTGGGACAGGGGGGGGACCTACGAGCAGTACTTC
TRBJ1-6	TRBD1	TRBV4-1	NA	CASRKGQVENSPLHF	TGCGCCAGCCGGAAAGGACAGGTTGAAAATTCACCCCTCCACTTT
TRBJ1-1	NA	TRBV25-1	few	CASTPLVGAVTEAFF	TGTGCCAGCACTCCCCTGGTAGGGGCAGTGACTGAAGCTTTCTTT
TRBJ1-5	NA	TRBV18	NA	CASSPGGLNQPQHF	TGTGCCAGCTCACCGGGGGGTCTAAATCAGCCCCAGCATTTT
TRBJ2-7	TRBD1	TRBV20-1	few	CSASASSGTGGYEQYF	TGCAGTGCTAGTGCTTCCTCCGGGACAGGGGGCTACGAGCAGTACTTC
TRBJ2-3	NA	TRBV6-5	NA	CASSYIGAPDTQYF	TGTGCCAGCAGTTACATAGGGGCCCCAGATACGCAGTATTTT